This TCR beta chain was captured in a study of blood T cell repertoires in COVID-19. Overall study context: PBMCs, B-cell-depleted T cells, or T cells provided the cDNA or gDNA that made up the material.

Original processing methods: Reference gene primer amplification gave estimated nucleated cell counts. Only in-frame clones appear in the TCRdb table, and some are missing; sequencing was by immunoSEQ multiplex PCR. V and J calls and clone size are given by that table; D and trimming were obtained from the DNA. The table has fewer than 200,000 clones, approximately 80% seen once. Germline-derived CDR1 and CDR2 are SGHTA and FQGNSA. This CDR3 contains 15 residues. With 6 bases removed from V and 7 bases from J, the gap between germline ends came to 16 bases. The genes are TRBV7-2 and TRBJ1-6; weak D call: TRBD1 (6 bases). The sample comprised peripheral blood. The TCR comes from an elderly woman with active or convalescent COVID-19. This CDR3 reads CASRTYGQTNSPLHF. CDR3 sequence (DNA): TGTGCCAGCAGGACTTATGGACAGACAAATTCACCCCTCCACTTT. The variable domain in full, completed from reference TRBV7-2 and TRBJ1-6, reads GAGVSQSPSNKVTEKGKDVELRCDPISGHTALYWYRQSLGQGLEFLIYFQGNSAPDKSGLPSDRFSAERTGGSVSTLTIQRTQQEDSAVYLCASRTYGQTNSPLHFGNGTRLTVT.